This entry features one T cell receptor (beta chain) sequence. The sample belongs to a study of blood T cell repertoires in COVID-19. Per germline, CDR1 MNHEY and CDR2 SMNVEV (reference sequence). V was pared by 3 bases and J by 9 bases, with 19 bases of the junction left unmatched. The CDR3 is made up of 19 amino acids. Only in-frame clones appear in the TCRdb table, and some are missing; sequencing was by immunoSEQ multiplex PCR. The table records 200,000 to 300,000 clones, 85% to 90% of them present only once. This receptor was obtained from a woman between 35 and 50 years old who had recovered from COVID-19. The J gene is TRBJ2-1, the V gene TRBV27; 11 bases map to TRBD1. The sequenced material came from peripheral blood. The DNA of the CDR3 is TGTGCCAGCAGTTTTTATGCCCCACTATGGGGGACAGGGGGGGGTGAGCAGTTCTTC. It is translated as CASSFYAPLWGTGGGEQFF.